These T cell receptor beta chains were read from a single sample in a study of blood T cell repertoires in COVID-19. This table comes from immunoSEQ multiplex PCR, and its TCRdb copy is limited to in-frame clones, with some not included. The sample includes over 300,000 clones, approximately 89% of them seen just once. The sample was PBMCs or T cells enriched from blood (not recorded which). These receptor sequences come from a woman aged 40 to 50 who had recovered from COVID-19. Both conserved end residues are part of each CDR3. D genes are given only for firm matches. The size of a clone is reported for some rows only, either as once, few or many, or as a class for expanded clones.

V gene	clone size	J gene	D gene	CDR3 length	CDR3 DNA	CDR3 protein
TRBV7-9	once	TRBJ2-3	TRBD2	15	TGTGCCAGCAGTTCTTGGGAGGGCCAGGGAGATACGCAGTATTTT	CASSSWEGQGDTQYF
TRBV6-5	NA	TRBJ1-2	NA	15	TGTGCCAGCAGTTACTCGATCGACAGGCCTGAGAGCTACACCTTC	CASSYSIDRPESYTF
TRBV19	NA	TRBJ1-4	NA	16	TGTGCCAGTAGTTCCCCTTCCGGGTCGACGGTTGAAAAACTGTTTTTT	CASSSPSGSTVEKLFF
TRBV7-6	NA	TRBJ1-2	TRBD1	14	TGTGCCAGCAGCTTACAGGGGGCGCGGGATGGCTACACCTTC	CASSLQGARDGYTF
TRBV27	NA	TRBJ2-1	NA	16	TGTGCCAGCAGTTTCCTCAGGGTAGACGGGTCGAATGAGCAGTTCTTC	CASSFLRVDGSNEQFF
TRBV15	NA	TRBJ1-4	NA	13	TGTGCCACCAGCAGAGGGTTAGATGAAAAACTGTTTTTT	CATSRGLDEKLFF
TRBV7-3	few	TRBJ2-5	TRBD2	16	TGTGCCAGCAGCTTACAAGCTAGCGGGGGCGGGGAGACCCAGTACTTC	CASSLQASGGGETQYF
TRBV15	NA	TRBJ2-7	NA	13	TGTGCCACCAGCAGAGATCCGCTAAACGAGCAGTACTTC	CATSRDPLNEQYF
TRBV7-9	once	TRBJ1-1	NA	13	TGTGCCAGCAGCCGCGGGACTTTGGAAAAAGCTTTCTTT	CASSRGTLEKAFF
TRBV27	NA	TRBJ2-3	TRBD2	16	TGTGCCAGCAGCTCTCGACTAGCGGGGAGCACAGATACGCAGTATTTT	CASSSRLAGSTDTQYF
TRBV5-1	NA	TRBJ2-7	TRBD2	16	TGCGCCAGCAGCCCCCTGAGCGTGGGACTACCCTACGAGCAGTACTTC	CASSPLSVGLPYEQYF
TRBV3-1/TRBV3-2	NA	TRBJ2-1	NA	15	TGTGCCAGCAGCCAAGATCTCCGACCCGGGAATGAGCAGTTCTTC	CASSQDLRPGNEQFF
TRBV7-9	NA	TRBJ2-7	TRBD2	15	TGTGCCAGCAGCCCCGTAGCGGGAGAGGCCTACGAGCAGTACTTC	CASSPVAGEAYEQYF
TRBV20-1	NA	TRBJ2-7	TRBD1	11	TGCAGTGCAGAGGGGGCCCACGAGCAGTACTTC	CSAEGAHEQYF
TRBV3-1/TRBV3-2	NA	TRBJ2-7	TRBD1	15	TGTGCCAGCAGCCAAGGGGGGACAGGGGTGAGCGAGCAGTACTTC	CASSQGGTGVSEQYF
TRBV11-2	NA	TRBJ1-2	NA	13	TGTGCCAGCAGCTCTAAAGCGAACTATGGCTACACCTTC	CASSSKANYGYTF
TRBV28	NA	TRBJ2-5	NA	13	TGTGCCAGCAGCATCACTAGCCGGGAGACCCAGTACTTC	CASSITSRETQYF
TRBV19	NA	TRBJ2-4	NA	14	TGTGCCAGTAGTATACAAAGGAGGGGAAACATTCAGTACTTC	CASSIQRRGNIQYF
TRBV12-3/TRBV12-4	NA	TRBJ1-2	NA	13	TGTGCCAGCAGTTCGACAGGCTCCTATGGCTACACCTTC	CASSSTGSYGYTF
TRBV9	NA	TRBJ2-3	NA	14	TGTGCCAGCAGCAAGACAGCTAGCACAGATACGCAGTATTTT	CASSKTASTDTQYF
TRBV7-4	NA	TRBJ2-3	NA	13	TGTGCCAGCAGCCAAGTTGGAGTAGATACGCAGTATTTT	CASSQVGVDTQYF
TRBV19	NA	TRBJ1-5	TRBD1	14	TGTGCCAGTAGCCTGGCAGCCAGGGGGGAGCCCCAGCATTTT	CASSLAARGEPQHF
TRBV18	NA	TRBJ1-4	NA	12	TGTGCCAGCTCACCAGAGAGGGAAAAACTGTTTTTT	CASSPEREKLFF
TRBV7-2	NA	TRBJ2-1	TRBD2	16	TGTGCCAGCAGCGGGACTAGCGGGGGGTTCAACAATGAGCAGTTCTTC	CASSGTSGGFNNEQFF
TRBV27	NA	TRBJ2-7	TRBD1	16	TGTGCCAGCAGGGGCTATACAGGGGCGAACCCCTACGAGCAGTACTTC	CASRGYTGANPYEQYF
TRBV3-1/TRBV3-2	NA	TRBJ1-2	NA	13	TGTGCCAGCAGCCCACCGACAGGCTATGGCTACACCTTC	CASSPPTGYGYTF
TRBV19	NA	TRBJ2-5	TRBD2	15	TGTGCCAGTAGTATGCTAGCGGGGGGGCAGAAGACCCAGTACTTC	CASSMLAGGQKTQYF
TRBV28	NA	TRBJ1-6	NA	15	TGTGCCAGCAGTTCCTACCAGGGGTATAATTCACCCCTCCACTTT	CASSSYQGYNSPLHF
TRBV4-2	NA	TRBJ1-1	NA	15	TGTGCCAGCAGCCAAGAGCGCGGGCTGAACACTGAAGCTTTCTTT	CASSQERGLNTEAFF
TRBV7-3	NA	TRBJ2-1	TRBD2	15	TGTGCCAGCAGCGTTAGCGGGGGGGAACACAATGAGCAGTTCTTC	CASSVSGGEHNEQFF
TRBV3-1/TRBV3-2	NA	TRBJ1-5	TRBD1	15	TGTGCCAGCAGCAGGGACAGGGGGTTGAATCAGCCCCAGCATTTT	CASSRDRGLNQPQHF
TRBV5-1	NA	TRBJ2-4	TRBD2	13	TGCGCCAGCAGCTCCTTGGGGGGGAACATTCAGTACTTC	CASSSLGGNIQYF
TRBV7-9	NA	TRBJ2-6	NA	17	TGTGCCAGCAGCTTTTCCGGTCCTATCCCTGGGGCCAACGTCCTGACTTTC	CASSFSGPIPGANVLTF
TRBV3-1/TRBV3-2	NA	TRBJ1-2	NA	15	TGTGCCAGCAGCCAAGGAAGGGCCGGGAGATATGGCTACACCTTC	CASSQGRAGRYGYTF
TRBV2	few	TRBJ2-7	TRBD2	14	TGTGCCAGCCTGACCCTAGCGGCGACCTACGAGCAGTACTTC	CASLTLAATYEQYF
TRBV27	NA	TRBJ1-2	NA	15	TGTGCCAGCAGTTCACCCCAGGCGGGTAACTATGGCTACACCTTC	CASSSPQAGNYGYTF
TRBV3-1/TRBV3-2	NA	TRBJ2-5	NA	14	TGTGCCAGCAGCCAAGGAACAGTCCAAGAGACCCAGTACTTC	CASSQGTVQETQYF
TRBV27	NA	TRBJ2-2	NA	14	TGTGCCAGCAGTCTGACTGGATACACCGGGGAGCTGTTTTTT	CASSLTGYTGELFF
TRBV18	NA	TRBJ1-1	NA	14	TGTGCCAGCTCAAACATTATGGCGAACACTGAAGCTTTCTTT	CASSNIMANTEAFF